Following are 19 T cell receptor beta chains from one sample sequenced in a study of CD8+CD57+ T cells in acquired aplastic anemia. Using genomic DNA as the template, TCR beta VDJ and CDR3 profiling was carried out. MiXCR, applied by TCRdb to the reads, yields one record per CDR3 protein. Among about 68,000 distinct CDR3 sequences listed, around half were seen once. Source material: sorted CD4+, CD8+, or CD8+CD57+ T cells (not recorded which) from PBMCs. The source is a human donor in good health, serving as a control.

This clonotype was recorded only once. This chain uses TRBV2 with TRBJ1-1; 9 bases line up with TRBD1. The V segment lost 6 bases and the J segment 0 bases; nucleotides outside the gene matches: 8. CDR1 is SNHLY and CDR2 is FYNNEI in the germline V gene. The CDR3 is made up of 16 amino acids. CDR3 amino acids: CASRVDRGYMNTEAFF. The DNA of the CDR3 is TGTGCCAGCAGAGTAGACAGGGGGTACATGAACACTGAAGCTTTCTTT.

This clonotype was seen a handful of times. This chain joins TRBV19 and TRBJ1-4, with D possibly being TRBD1 (5 bases). The CDR3 extends over 13 amino acids. V was pared by 7 bases and J by 5 bases, with 11 bases between. Germline CDR1 is LNHDA and CDR2 is SQIVND (reference sequence). CDR3 bases: TGTGCCAGTAATAGGCAGGGCAATGAAAAACTGTTTTTT. Translating it yields CASNRQGNEKLFF.

By frequency in the sample, this clonotype is medium-sized. The chain recombines TRBV2 with TRBJ1-2, with 10 bases fitting TRBD1. The CDR3 covers 17 residues. Germline loops: CDR1 SNHLY, CDR2 FYNNEI. The V gene end was trimmed by 8 bases and the J gene end by 4 bases; junction bases not matched to a gene: 16. CDR3 bases: TGTGCCAGCGCCGCGGCGGGACAGGGGCCCTCTGGCTATGGCTACACCTTC. It encodes CASAAAGQGPSGYGYTF.

The rearrangement uses TRBV19 and TRBJ1-1, with a weak D call TRBD1 (6 bases). This CDR3 comprises 12 residues. CDR1 is LNHDA, CDR2 SQIVND, per germline (reference sequence). Trimming stripped 5 bases from V and 11 bases from J, with 15 bases between. In DNA form, the CDR3 reads TGTGCCAGTAGTCCTCGGACAGTAACGGCTTTCTTT. As protein: CASSPRTVTAFF.

This clonotype was seen just once. This chain joins TRBV19 and TRBJ2-7; perhaps TRBD2 as D (6 bases). The CDR3 has 15 amino acids. Per the germline V gene, CDR1 is LNHDA and CDR2 is SQIVND (reference sequence). The germline V and J ends were trimmed by 3 bases and 4 bases, with 16 bases remaining between them. Here the CDR3 reads CASSITQGLEYEQYF. The CDR3 DNA follows: TGTGCCAGTAGTATTACCCAGGGACTCGAGTACGAGCAGTACTTC. Filled out from reference TRBV19 and TRBJ2-7, the complete variable domain reads DGGITQSPKYLFRKEGQNVTLSCEQNLNHDAMYWYRQDPGQGLRLIYYSQIVNDFQKGDIAEGYSVSREKKESFPLTVTSAQKNPTAFYLCASSITQGLEYEQYFGPGTRLTVT.

This chain joins TRBV5-1 and TRBJ2-7, with 8 bases aligning to TRBD2. Per germline, CDR1 SGHRS and CDR2 YFSETQ. Trimming removed 0 bases from V and 6 bases from J; junction bases left unmatched: 5. The CDR3 consists of 14 residues. The CDR3 reads CASSLGISGAEQYF. In nucleotides, the CDR3 is TGCGCCAGCAGCTTGGGTATTAGCGGGGCCGAGCAGTACTTC.

This clonotype was counted once. The rearrangement uses TRBV20-1 and TRBJ1-5; possibly TRBD1 for D (6 bases). V lost 2 bases to trimming and J lost 1 base, with 12 bases between them. The CDR3 length is 15 residues. Per germline, CDR1 DFQATT and CDR2 SNEGSKA (reference sequence). CDR3 in DNA: TGCAGTGCTAGAAAAGGGGGTGGGAGCAATCAGCCCCAGCATTTT. This translates into CSARKGGGSNQPQHF.

The rearrangement links TRBV4-3 to TRBJ2-7; D uncertain. The CDR3 loop spans 15 amino acids. Trimming pared 0 bases from V and 5 bases from J, leaving 14 bases between. CDR1 is LGHNA, CDR2 YSLEER, per germline. The chain's CDR3 is CASSQDKGYGDEQYF. CDR3 DNA: TGCGCCAGCAGCCAAGATAAGGGATACGGCGACGAGCAGTACTTC.

The rearrangement links TRBV15 to TRBJ1-4; D remains ambiguous. Germline V gene lookup returns CDR1 LNHNV and CDR2 YYDKDF (reference sequence). CDR3 length: 13 residues. V lost 3 bases and J 10 bases, leaving 12 bases between the germline ends. The CDR3, as DNA: TGTGCCACCAGCAGGGACTTTGATGGAAAACTGTTTTTT. Protein: CATSRDFDGKLFF.

This sequence joins TRBV15 and TRBJ2-7; D is uncertain. V lost 3 bases, J lost 6 bases, and 9 bases lay in between. This CDR3 is 12 amino acids long. Germline values: CDR1 LNHNV, CDR2 YYDKDF (reference sequence). The CDR3 DNA follows: TGTGCCACCAGCAGGTCGTCGGGCGAGCAGTACTTC. Protein sequence: CATSRSSGEQYF.

This clonotype is categorized as medium-sized (0.01 to 0.1%). This chain uses TRBV25-1 with TRBJ1-5; D is ambiguous. The CDR3 extends over 13 amino acids. CDR1 and CDR2 (germline): MGHDK, SYGVNS. Deletions cut 1 base from V and 6 bases from J, with 7 bases between. The CDR3 sequence: CASSELDGQPQHF. The CDR3 region has the DNA TGTGCCAGCAGTGAATTAGACGGTCAGCCCCAGCATTTT.

J is TRBJ1-2 and V is TRBV5-1; D possibly corresponds to TRBD1 (5 bases). From germline, CDR1 is SGHRS and CDR2 YFSETQ. V was trimmed by 0 bases and J by 8 bases, leaving 17 bases between them. The CDR3 contains 15 residues. The chain's CDR3 is CASSLEGTSLNGYTF. CDR3 DNA sequence: TGCGCCAGCAGCTTGGAAGGGACGTCCCTAAACGGCTACACCTTC.

This clonotype was seen just once. The chain links TRBV2 to TRBJ2-3, with no clear D. This CDR3 has 15 amino acids. Germline CDR1 SNHLY, CDR2 FYNNEI. Trimming removed 2 bases at V and 2 bases at J, with 11 bases between. CDR3 in DNA: TGTGCCAGCAGTGAATGGGCCACCGCCACAGATACGCAGTATTTT. It specifies CASSEWATATDTQYF.

This chain connects TRBV2 to TRBJ1-6; a possible D gene is TRBD1 (5 bases). This CDR3 region has 15 residues. Germline V gives CDR1 SNHLY, CDR2 FYNNEI. Trimming removed 3 bases at V and 7 bases at J, with 13 bases between. The CDR3 loop is CASSDPRGGNSPLHF. As DNA, the CDR3 is TGTGCCAGCAGTGATCCCCGTGGGGGGAATTCACCCCTCCACTTT.

For this clonotype: The junction and the germline gene differ at one end; a read error may be behind it. The chain couples TRBV7-7 to TRBJ1-5; possible D gene TRBD1, 5 bases. Germline-derived CDR1 and CDR2 are SSHAT and FNYEAQ (reference sequence). This CDR3 is built from 13 residues. DNA for the CDR3: TGTGCTAGCAGCTTAGATCAGGGTCAGCCCCAGCATTTT. Translating it yields CASSLDQGQPQHF. The full variable domain, in which reference TRBV7-7 and TRBJ1-5 provide the parts outside the CDR3, is GAGVSQSPRYKVTKRGQDVTLRCDPISSHATLYWYQQALGQGPEFLTYFNYEAQPDKSGLPSDRFSAERPEGSISTLTIQRTEQRDSAMYRCASSLDQGQPQHFGDGTRLSIL.

This clonotype was seen only once. V gene TRBV13 combines with J gene TRBJ2-7; D possibly uses TRBD1 or TRBD2 (6 bases each). This CDR3 is 13 amino acids long. Trimming removed 6 bases from V and 3 bases from J, with 12 bases in between. CDR1 and CDR2 from the germline V gene are PRHDT and FYEKMQ (reference sequence). The chain's CDR3 is CASREGGGYEQYF. The CDR3 nucleotides read TGTGCCAGCAGAGAGGGGGGTGGCTACGAGCAGTACTTC.

The rearrangement uses TRBV10-3 and TRBJ2-3; D not certain. Trimming left V 5 bases short and J 6 bases short, with 6 bases between. The CDR3 has 11 amino acids. Germline CDR1 reads ENHRY; CDR2 reads SYGVKD. CDR3 sequence (DNA): TGTGCCATCAGTCGTGCGGATACGCAGTATTTT. Its protein is CAISRADTQYF.

This clonotype occurred many times. The chain couples TRBV6-8 to TRBJ2-7; D perhaps matches TRBD2 (7 bases). The CDR3 has 16 amino acids. V lost 8 bases and J lost 0, with 20 bases in between. Germline CDR1 reads MNHGY; CDR2 reads SAAAGT. As DNA, the CDR3 is TGTGCCAGCCCAGCAAAGGTCGGGGGGCACTCCTACGAGCAGTACTTC. This encodes CASPAKVGGHSYEQYF.

A few counts support this clonotype. The rearrangement links TRBV7-8 to TRBJ1-1; 9 bases are a match to TRBD1. V shed 8 bases and J 6 bases; nucleotides not matched to a gene: 4. Germline CDR1 reads SGHVS; CDR2 reads FQNEAQ. The length of the CDR3 is 12 residues. The CDR3 spells CASQDRGAEAFF. The CDR3 coding sequence is TGTGCCAGCCAGGACAGGGGCGCTGAAGCTTTCTTT.